This T cell receptor beta chain was identified in a study of cytomegalovirus exposure and HLA in healthy donors. General observations from the study: What TCR beta sequences reportedly achieved was accurate prediction of HLA-A and HLA-B alleles in most subjects.

As to this clone: Its antigen is unknown.

Unrecorded immune exposure was likely among donors, who were nominally healthy when sampled. PCR involved 60 Vbeta and 13 Jbeta primers. Here immunoSEQ multiplex PCR was the method, and the copy in TCRdb shows in-frame clones only, minus some. The sample holds approximately 160,000 clones, 84% seen once. The sample taken for sequencing was PBMCs. The sequence was obtained from a man aged 18 to 30 in good health and CMV-seronegative.

CDR3 residues: CASSYTRDGYTF. CDR3 bases: TGTGCCAGCAGCTACACCAGGGATGGCTACACCTTC. This sequence joins TRBV5-4 and TRBJ1-2; weak D call: TRBD1 (5 bases). The germline CDR1 and CDR2 sequences are SGHNT and YYREEE (reference sequence). V lost 3 bases, J lost 6 bases, and 9 bases lay in between. This CDR3 is built from 12 residues.